This T cell receptor (beta chain) was captured in a study of blood T cells in healthy people across ages. With a J-beta primer mix and a sample-barcoded 5' primer, a second PCR ran about 6 to 11 cycles. TCRdb re-called the 5' RACE reads with MiXCR, one entry per CDR3 protein. The sample holds 800,000 or so distinct CDR3 sequences, 20% to 25% seen once. This clonotype was picked up many times. What it recognizes is unknown. There are 16 residues in the CDR3. CDR1 SEHNR and CDR2 FQNEAQ come from the germline V gene (reference sequence). The J segment lost 1 base and the V segment lost 5 bases, leaving 10 bases of the junction unmatched. Samples had at least 7 million PBMCs isolated from them. Notes on the study in general: A greater number of naive CD4+ cells and higher diversity distinguished long-lived donors from aged donors.

This sample also belongs to another study, concerning T cells of mothers and their children. Per that study: In each mother, TCR beta CDR3 reads exceeded 9.5 million; in each child, they numbered a few million. For unrelated pairs as for related ones, thymic selection shapes TCR recombination output similarly.

Sequencing was carried out using blood. This chain uses TRBV7-9 with TRBJ2-7; 8 nucleotides align to TRBD1. The clonotype comes from a boy aged 10-17 years in good health. As DNA, the CDR3 is TGTGCCAGCAGCACCCAACAGGGGGTTAGGTCCTACGAGCAGTACTTC. Protein product: CASSTQQGVRSYEQYF.